The T cell receptor (beta chain) described here comes from a study of OX40 agonist ivuxolimab in advanced cancers. Background on the study: Patients took ivuxolimab, an agonistic anti-OX40 (CD134) antibody. Having had anti-PD-1, anti-PD-L1 or anti-CTLA-4 therapy before was allowed, and roughly 39% had some. Study outcomes and limitations: The 0.1-3.0 mg/kg partial responders had among the lowest clonal expansion. Among T cells, CD8+ cells averaged more expanded clones than CD4+ cells.

In regard to this clone: The antigen remains undetermined.

V lost 2 bases and J lost 7; bases outside the gene matches: 7. The CDR3 loop spans 14 amino acids. Germline-derived CDR1 and CDR2 are SGHRS and YFSETQ. Generated by immunoSEQ multiplex PCR, the TCRdb table keeps only in-frame clones and is missing some. The repertoire has 40,000 to 55,000 clones, 82% of them found once; the top ten carry roughly 2.1%. The sample in question was CD4+ or CD8+ T cells sorted from blood, obtained in a trial of the OX40 agonist ivuxolimab. The chain recombines TRBV5-1 with TRBJ2-7; 9 bases map to TRBD1. The TCR originated in an adult with an advanced solid tumor such as melanoma, head and neck, liver or kidney cancer. Here the CDR3 reads CASSLGQGLWEQYF. The CDR3 bases are TGCGCCAGCAGCTTAGGACAGGGGCTGTGGGAGCAGTACTTC.